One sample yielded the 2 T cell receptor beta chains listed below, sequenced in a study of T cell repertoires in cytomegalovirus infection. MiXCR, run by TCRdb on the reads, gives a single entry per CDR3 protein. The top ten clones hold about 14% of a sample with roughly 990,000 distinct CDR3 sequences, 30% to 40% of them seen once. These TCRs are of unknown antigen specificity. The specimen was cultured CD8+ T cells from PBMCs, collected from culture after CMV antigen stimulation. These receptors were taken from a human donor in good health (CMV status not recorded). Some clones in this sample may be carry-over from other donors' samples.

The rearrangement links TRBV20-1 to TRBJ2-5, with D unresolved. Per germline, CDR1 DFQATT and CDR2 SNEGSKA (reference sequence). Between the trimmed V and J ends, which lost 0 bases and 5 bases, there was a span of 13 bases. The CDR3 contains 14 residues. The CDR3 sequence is CSARDGNSLETQYF. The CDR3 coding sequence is TGCAGTGCTAGAGATGGGAACTCCTTGGAGACCCAGTACTTC.

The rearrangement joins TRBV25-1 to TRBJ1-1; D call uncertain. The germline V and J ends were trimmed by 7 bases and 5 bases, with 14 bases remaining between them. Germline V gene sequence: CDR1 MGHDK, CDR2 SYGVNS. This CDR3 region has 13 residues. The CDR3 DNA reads TGTGCCAGCACCCTAGGTAGACGGACTGAAGCTTTCTTT. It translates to CASTLGRRTEAFF.